Listed below are T cell receptor beta chains from one sample, sequenced in a study of blood T cell repertoires in COVID-19. Only in-frame clones appear in the TCRdb table, and some are missing; sequencing was by immunoSEQ multiplex PCR. This table holds around 26,000 clones, about 71% found once. Sequenced: peripheral blood. These receptors came from a man in his 60s with active or convalescent COVID-19. Both conserved end residues are part of each CDR3. Some rows have no size entry. The others give once, few or many, or a class for an expanded clone.

cdr3_aa j_call clone_size v_call
CASSLAGTDLQETQYF TRBJ2-5 - TRBV5-1
CASSQDRGTGRQYF TRBJ2-7 - TRBV14
CASSQDQGSGNTIYF TRBJ1-3 - TRBV4-2
CASSFGPGGQPQHF TRBJ1-5 - TRBV6-5
CASSWTGRGYGYTF TRBJ1-2 - TRBV19
CSASPGFSNQPQHF TRBJ1-5 - TRBV20-1
CSVSQGKTGELFF TRBJ2-2 few TRBV29-1
CASSHVIKGGSVGYTF TRBJ1-2 - TRBV11-1
CASSLRQGATEAFF TRBJ1-1 few TRBV5-4
CASSSPGQGNSPLHF TRBJ1-6 - TRBV19
CASSLRVRMAEAFF TRBJ1-1 - TRBV6-5
CASSLWGSYEQYF TRBJ2-7 - TRBV5-6
CASSSSVGPGEKLFF TRBJ1-4 - TRBV19
CASSPPGFGGNGTEAFF TRBJ1-1 - TRBV18
CASSSQTSGGRRAQYF TRBJ2-7 - TRBV4-1
CASSLYSPSGTGELFF TRBJ2-2 medium-sized TRBV19
CASSQTSGGAVETQYF TRBJ2-5 - TRBV14
CASSLVSGGPREQYF TRBJ2-7 - TRBV5-8
CASSRTTGNIEKLFF TRBJ1-4 - TRBV11-2
CASSQTTGTSPLYF TRBJ2-7 - TRBV4-2
CAISEGRGSTNEKLFF TRBJ1-4 large TRBV10-3
CATSDPGTEETQYF TRBJ2-5 - TRBV24-1
CASSRPKTSATDTQYF TRBJ2-3 - TRBV3-1/TRBV3-2
CASSFLLAGNEQFF TRBJ2-1 few TRBV7-9
CASSTLAGNTIYF TRBJ1-3 - TRBV19
CASSFGRVYEQYF TRBJ2-7 - TRBV5-1
CASSLSGTGGVLNAFF TRBJ1-1 few TRBV27
CASSLQGYTEAFF TRBJ1-1 - TRBV5-1
CASARIGETQYF TRBJ2-5 - TRBV18
CASSQLRDRAYEQYF TRBJ2-7 - TRBV14
CASSYGGNNQPQHF TRBJ1-5 - TRBV6-5
CASAAGAMNTEAFF TRBJ1-1 - TRBV28
CASSSGKWDTEAFF TRBJ1-1 - TRBV7-8
CVAGGYATYNEQFF TRBJ2-1 - TRBV6-5
CASRAGNTGELFF TRBJ2-2 - TRBV6-4
CASKRRYRLAGGPDEQFF TRBJ2-1 few TRBV19
CASSERWDRGRTEAFF TRBJ1-1 - TRBV2
CASSFRTSGNAYEQYF TRBJ2-7 - TRBV6-5
CASSFLGTSGGANNEQFF TRBJ2-1 - TRBV7-3
CAVSRGRWGYTF TRBJ1-2 - TRBV12-3/TRBV12-4